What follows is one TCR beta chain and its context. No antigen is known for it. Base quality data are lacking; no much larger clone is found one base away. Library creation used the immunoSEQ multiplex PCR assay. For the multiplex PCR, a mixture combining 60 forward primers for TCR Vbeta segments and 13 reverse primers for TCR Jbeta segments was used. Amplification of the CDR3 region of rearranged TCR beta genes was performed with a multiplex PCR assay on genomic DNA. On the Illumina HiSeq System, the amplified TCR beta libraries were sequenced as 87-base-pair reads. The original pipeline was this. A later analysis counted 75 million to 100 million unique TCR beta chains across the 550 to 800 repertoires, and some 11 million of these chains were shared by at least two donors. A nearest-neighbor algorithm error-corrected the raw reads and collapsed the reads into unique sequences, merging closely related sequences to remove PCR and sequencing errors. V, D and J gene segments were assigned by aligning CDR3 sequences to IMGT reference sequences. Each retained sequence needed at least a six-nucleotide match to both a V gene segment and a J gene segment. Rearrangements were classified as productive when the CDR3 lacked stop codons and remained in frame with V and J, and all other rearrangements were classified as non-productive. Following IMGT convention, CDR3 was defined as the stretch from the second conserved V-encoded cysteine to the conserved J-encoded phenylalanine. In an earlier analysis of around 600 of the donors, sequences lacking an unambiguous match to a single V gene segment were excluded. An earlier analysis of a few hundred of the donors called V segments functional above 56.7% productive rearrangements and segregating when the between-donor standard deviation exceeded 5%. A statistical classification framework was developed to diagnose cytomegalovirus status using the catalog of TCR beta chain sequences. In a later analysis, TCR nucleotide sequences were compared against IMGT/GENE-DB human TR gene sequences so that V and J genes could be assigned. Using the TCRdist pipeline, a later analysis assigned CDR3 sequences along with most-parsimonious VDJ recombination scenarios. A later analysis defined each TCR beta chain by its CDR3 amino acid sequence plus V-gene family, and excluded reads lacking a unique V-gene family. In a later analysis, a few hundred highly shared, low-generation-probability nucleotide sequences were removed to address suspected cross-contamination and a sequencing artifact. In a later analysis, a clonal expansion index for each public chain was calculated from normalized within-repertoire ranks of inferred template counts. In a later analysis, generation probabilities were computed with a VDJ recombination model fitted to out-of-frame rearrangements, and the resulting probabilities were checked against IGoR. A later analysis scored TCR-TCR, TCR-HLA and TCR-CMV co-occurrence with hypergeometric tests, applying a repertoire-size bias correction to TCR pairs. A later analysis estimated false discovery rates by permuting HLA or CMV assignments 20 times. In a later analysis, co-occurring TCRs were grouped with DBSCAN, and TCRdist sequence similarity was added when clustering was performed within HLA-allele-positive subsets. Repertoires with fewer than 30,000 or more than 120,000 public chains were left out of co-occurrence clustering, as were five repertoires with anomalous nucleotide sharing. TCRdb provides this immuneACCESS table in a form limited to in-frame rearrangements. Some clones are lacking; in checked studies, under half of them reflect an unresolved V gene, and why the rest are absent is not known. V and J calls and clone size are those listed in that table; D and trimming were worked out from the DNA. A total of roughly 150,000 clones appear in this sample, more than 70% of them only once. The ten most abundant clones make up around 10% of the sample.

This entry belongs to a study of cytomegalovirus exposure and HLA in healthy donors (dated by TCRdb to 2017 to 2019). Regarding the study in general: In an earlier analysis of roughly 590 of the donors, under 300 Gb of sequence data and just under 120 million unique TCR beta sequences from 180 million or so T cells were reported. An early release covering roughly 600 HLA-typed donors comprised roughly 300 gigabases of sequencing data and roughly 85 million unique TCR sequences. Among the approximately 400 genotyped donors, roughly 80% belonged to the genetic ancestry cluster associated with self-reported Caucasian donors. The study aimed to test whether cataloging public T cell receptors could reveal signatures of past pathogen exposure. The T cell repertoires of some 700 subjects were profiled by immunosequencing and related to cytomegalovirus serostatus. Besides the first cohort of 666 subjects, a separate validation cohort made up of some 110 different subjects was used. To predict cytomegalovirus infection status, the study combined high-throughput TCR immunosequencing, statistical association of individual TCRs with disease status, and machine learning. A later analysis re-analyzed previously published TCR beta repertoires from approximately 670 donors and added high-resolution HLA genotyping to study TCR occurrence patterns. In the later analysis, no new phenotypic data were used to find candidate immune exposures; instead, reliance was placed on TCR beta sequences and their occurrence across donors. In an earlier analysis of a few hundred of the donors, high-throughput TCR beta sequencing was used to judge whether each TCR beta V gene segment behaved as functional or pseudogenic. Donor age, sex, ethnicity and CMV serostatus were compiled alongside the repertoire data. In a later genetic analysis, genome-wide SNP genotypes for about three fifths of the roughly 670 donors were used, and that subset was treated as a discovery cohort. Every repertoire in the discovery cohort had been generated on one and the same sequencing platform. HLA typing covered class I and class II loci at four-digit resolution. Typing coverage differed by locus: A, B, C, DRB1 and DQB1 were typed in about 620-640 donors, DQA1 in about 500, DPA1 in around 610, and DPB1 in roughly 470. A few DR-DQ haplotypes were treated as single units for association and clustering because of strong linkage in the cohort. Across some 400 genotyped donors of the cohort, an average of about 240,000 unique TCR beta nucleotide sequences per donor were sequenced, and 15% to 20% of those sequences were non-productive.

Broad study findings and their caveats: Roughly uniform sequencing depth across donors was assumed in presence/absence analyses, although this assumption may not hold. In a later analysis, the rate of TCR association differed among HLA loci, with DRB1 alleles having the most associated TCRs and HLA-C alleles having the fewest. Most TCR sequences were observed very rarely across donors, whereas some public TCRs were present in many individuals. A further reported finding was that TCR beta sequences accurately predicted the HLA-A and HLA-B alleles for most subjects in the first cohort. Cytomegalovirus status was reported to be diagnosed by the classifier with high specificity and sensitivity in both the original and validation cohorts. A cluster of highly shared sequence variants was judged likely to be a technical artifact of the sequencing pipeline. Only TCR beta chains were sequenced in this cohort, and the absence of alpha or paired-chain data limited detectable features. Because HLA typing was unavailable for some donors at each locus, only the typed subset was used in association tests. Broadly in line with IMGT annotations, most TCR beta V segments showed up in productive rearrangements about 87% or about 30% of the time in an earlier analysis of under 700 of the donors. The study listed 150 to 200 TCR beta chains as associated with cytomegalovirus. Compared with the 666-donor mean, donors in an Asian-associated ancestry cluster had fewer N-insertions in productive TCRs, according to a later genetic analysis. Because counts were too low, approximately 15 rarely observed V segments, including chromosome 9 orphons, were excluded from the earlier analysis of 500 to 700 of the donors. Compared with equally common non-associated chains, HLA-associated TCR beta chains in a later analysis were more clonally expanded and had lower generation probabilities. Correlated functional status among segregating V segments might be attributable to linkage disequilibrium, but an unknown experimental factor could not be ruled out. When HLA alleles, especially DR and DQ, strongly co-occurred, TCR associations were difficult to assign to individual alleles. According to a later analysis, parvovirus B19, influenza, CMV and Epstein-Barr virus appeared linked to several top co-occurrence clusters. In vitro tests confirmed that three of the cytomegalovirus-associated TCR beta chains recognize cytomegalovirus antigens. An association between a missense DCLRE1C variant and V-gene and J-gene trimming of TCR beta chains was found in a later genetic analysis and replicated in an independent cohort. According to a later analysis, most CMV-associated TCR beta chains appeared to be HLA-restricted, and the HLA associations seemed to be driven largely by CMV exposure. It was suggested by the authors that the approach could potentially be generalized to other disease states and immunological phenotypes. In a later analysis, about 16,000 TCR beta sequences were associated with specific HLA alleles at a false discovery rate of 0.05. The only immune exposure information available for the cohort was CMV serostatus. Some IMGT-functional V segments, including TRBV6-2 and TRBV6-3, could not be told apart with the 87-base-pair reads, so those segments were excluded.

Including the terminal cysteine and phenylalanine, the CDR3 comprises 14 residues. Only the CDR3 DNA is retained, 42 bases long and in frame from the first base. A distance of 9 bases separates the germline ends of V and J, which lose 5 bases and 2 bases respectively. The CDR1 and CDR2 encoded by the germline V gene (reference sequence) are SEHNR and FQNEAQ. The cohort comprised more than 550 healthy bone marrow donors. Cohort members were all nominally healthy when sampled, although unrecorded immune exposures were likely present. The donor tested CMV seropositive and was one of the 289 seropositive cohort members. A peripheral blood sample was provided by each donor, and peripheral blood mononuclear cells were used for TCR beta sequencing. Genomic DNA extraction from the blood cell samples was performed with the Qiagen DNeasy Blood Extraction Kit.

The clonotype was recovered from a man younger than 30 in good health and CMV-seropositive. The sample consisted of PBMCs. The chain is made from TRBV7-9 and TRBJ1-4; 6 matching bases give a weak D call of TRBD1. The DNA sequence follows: TGTGCCAGCAGCCGGACAGAGACTAATGAAAAACTGTTTTTT. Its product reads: CASSRTETNEKLFF.